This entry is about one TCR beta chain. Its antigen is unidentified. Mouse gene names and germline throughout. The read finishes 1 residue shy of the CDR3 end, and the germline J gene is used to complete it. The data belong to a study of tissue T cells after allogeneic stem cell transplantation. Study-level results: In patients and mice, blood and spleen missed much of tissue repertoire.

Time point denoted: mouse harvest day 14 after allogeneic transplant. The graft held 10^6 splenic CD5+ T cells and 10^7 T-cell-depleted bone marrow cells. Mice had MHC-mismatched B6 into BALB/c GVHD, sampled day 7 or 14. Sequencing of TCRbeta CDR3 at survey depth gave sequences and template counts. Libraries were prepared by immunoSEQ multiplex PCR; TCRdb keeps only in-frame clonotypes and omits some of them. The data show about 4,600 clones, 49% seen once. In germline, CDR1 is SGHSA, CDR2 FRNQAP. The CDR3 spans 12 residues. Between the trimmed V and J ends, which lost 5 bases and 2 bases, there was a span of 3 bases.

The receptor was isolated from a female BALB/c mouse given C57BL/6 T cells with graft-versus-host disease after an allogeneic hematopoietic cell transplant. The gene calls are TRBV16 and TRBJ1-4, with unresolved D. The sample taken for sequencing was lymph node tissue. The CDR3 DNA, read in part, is TGTGCAAGCAGCGGATCCAACGAAAGATTATTT. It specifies CASSGSNERLF. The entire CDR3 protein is CASSGSNERLFF.